This T cell receptor beta chain was recovered during a study of blood T cell repertoires in COVID-19. Study information: Researchers got acute and convalescent COVID-19 samples from the United States, Italy and Spain. From T cells, B-cell-depleted T cells, or PBMCs came the material, which was cDNA or gDNA.

Source study methods: Amplification of reference gene primers was used by the study to estimate nucleated cell counts. TCRdb's table, derived via immunoSEQ multiplex PCR, lists solely in-frame clones and lacks some. The DNA was the basis for D and trimming; V, J and clone size are from that table. Of roughly 360,000 clones in the sample, over 65% were seen once. This CDR3 is 16 amino acids long. Germline assignment: CDR1 GTSNPN and CDR2 SVGIG (reference sequence). J lost 1 base, V lost 3 bases, and 8 bases had no gene match. The V call is TRBV30, the J call TRBJ1-5; 8 bases are a match to TRBD1. The sequence derives from a human donor with acute or convalescent COVID-19. The donor label of this sample is uncertain. Sequencing was done on a sample of peripheral blood. The chain's CDR3 is CAWSSAGGWSNQPQHF. As DNA, the CDR3 is TGTGCCTGGAGCTCTGCAGGGGGCTGGAGCAATCAGCCCCAGCATTTT.